This T cell receptor (beta chain) was sequenced for a study of Ad26.COV2.S vaccination and SARS-CoV-2 variants. Clones were read by immunoSEQ multiplex PCR, and TCRdb kept only the in-frame ones, dropping some. This sample has around 370,000 clones; about 92% occur once, and the top ten carry 3.9%. The V gene's germline CDR1 is MNHEY and CDR2 SMNVEV (reference sequence). The CDR3 has 13 residues. V shed 2 bases and J shed 4 bases, with 3 bases lying between them. The chain links TRBV27 to TRBJ1-6; D remains ambiguous. This TCR was recovered from a human donor who had recovered from COVID-19. Sample: peripheral blood, taken after recovery from COVID-19. CDR3 DNA: TGTGCCAGCAGTTTAGGGTATAATTCACCCCTCCACTTT. Translating it yields CASSLGYNSPLHF.